Listed below are T cell receptor beta chains from one sample, sequenced in a study of OX40 agonist ivuxolimab in advanced cancers. Assay: immunoSEQ multiplex PCR; the TCRdb copy retains only in-frame clones and omits some. Seen here are approximately 69,000 clones, about 90% observed once, and the top ten hold 2.5% to 3%. The sample was CD4+ or CD8+ T cells sorted from blood, taken in a trial of the OX40 agonist ivuxolimab. Receptor source: an adult with an advanced solid tumor such as melanoma, head and neck, liver or kidney cancer. The CDR3 runs from the conserved cysteine through the conserved F or W. Fields, in order: V gene, CDR3 protein.

V gene: TRBV28
CDR3 protein: CASSLLRGESYEQYF

V gene: TRBV11-1
CDR3 protein: CAVRREATETQYF

V gene: TRBV5-4
CDR3 protein: CASSLAVQSYGYTF

V gene: TRBV2
CDR3 protein: CASSVAGATDTQYF

V gene: TRBV7-9
CDR3 protein: CASSLAQGWEKLFF

V gene: TRBV2
CDR3 protein: CASSPHGEQYF

V gene: TRBV11-2
CDR3 protein: CASSFPAGDPGAYEQYF

V gene: TRBV10-1
CDR3 protein: CASRPDRF

V gene: TRBV7-2
CDR3 protein: CASSVSGRRDEQYF

V gene: TRBV29-1
CDR3 protein: CSASGGIGRELFF

V gene: TRBV5-4
CDR3 protein: CAGSLGRAPGELFF

V gene: TRBV28
CDR3 protein: CATQGMVSNQPQHF

V gene: TRBV4-2
CDR3 protein: CASSQEGGRGNEQFF

V gene: TRBV9
CDR3 protein: CASSVAFGAVNSPLHF

V gene: TRBV12-5
CDR3 protein: CASGLDALTGGFF

V gene: TRBV7-9
CDR3 protein: CASSPRNQETQYF

V gene: TRBV4-2
CDR3 protein: CASSQDRRAGGYTDTQYF

V gene: TRBV5-1
CDR3 protein: CASRTLEGGNEQFF

V gene: TRBV2
CDR3 protein: CASSEDSEAFF

V gene: TRBV7-3
CDR3 protein: CASSSGSPGEQFF

V gene: TRBV5-4
CDR3 protein: CASSRTTGGGETQYF

V gene: TRBV29-1
CDR3 protein: CSVGWGVTGELFF

V gene: TRBV28
CDR3 protein: CASSLVSGGTGGETQYF

V gene: TRBV19
CDR3 protein: CASSRVEGTEAFF

V gene: TRBV7-2
CDR3 protein: CASSLAGVPDTQYF

V gene: TRBV11-2
CDR3 protein: CASSKSGRGVDTQYF

V gene: TRBV10-2
CDR3 protein: CASSLPLDREQGLNTEAFF

V gene: TRBV6-1
CDR3 protein: CASSELGRRGGNTIYF

V gene: TRBV6-1
CDR3 protein: CASLPQTGPYEQYF

V gene: TRBV28
CDR3 protein: CASSLWGQTEAFF

V gene: TRBV5-8
CDR3 protein: CASSRRDRGDPNTEAFF

V gene: TRBV11-1
CDR3 protein: CASSPRTNTGELFF

V gene: TRBV6-4
CDR3 protein: CASSDYPYSGANVLTF

V gene: TRBV5-1
CDR3 protein: CATKGQLDNSPLHF

V gene: TRBV6-5
CDR3 protein: CASSFDRGRGEQFF

V gene: TRBV4-1
CDR3 protein: CASSQVTTQETQYF

V gene: TRBV11-2
CDR3 protein: CASSFLGDQPQHF

V gene: TRBV7-3
CDR3 protein: CASSFGALGGTDTQYF

V gene: TRBV27
CDR3 protein: CASSLGDSYEQYF

V gene: TRBV28
CDR3 protein: CASSPDLKRYGGAFF

V gene: TRBV28
CDR3 protein: CASTPGGRTAYEQYF

V gene: TRBV2
CDR3 protein: CASSGDRGIFMNTEAFF

V gene: TRBV7-2
CDR3 protein: CASSSNRASGTQYF

V gene: TRBV14
CDR3 protein: CASSQETGSEAFF

V gene: TRBV5-1
CDR3 protein: CASSLGDSDGELFF

V gene: TRBV13
CDR3 protein: CASSRGGGGSSYNEQFF

V gene: TRBV25-1
CDR3 protein: CASSDRTRGETQYF

V gene: TRBV5-3
CDR3 protein: CARSMAASGANVLTF

V gene: TRBV6-6
CDR3 protein: CASTTTGYSYEQYF